This passage covers 3 T cell receptor beta chains from one sample sequenced in a study of blood T cell repertoires in COVID-19 (dated by TCRdb to the early 2020s). The library came from the immunoSEQ multiplex PCR assay. Imported from immuneACCESS, the table was reduced by TCRdb to in-frame sequences with V and J called. These copies leave out some clones; in studies compared against another copy, an unresolved V gene accounts for under half, and the cause of the remainder is not known. This sample comprises roughly 280,000 clones, roughly 86% of them detected only once. Clones ranked in the top ten supply 11% of the sample. Sequencing was carried out using peripheral blood. Receptors originate from a woman younger than 45 with COVID-19, enrolled during active disease.

This chain connects TRBV7-3 to TRBJ2-5; 7 nucleotides match TRBD1. CDR1 and CDR2 from the germline V gene are SGHTA and FQGTGA. V lost 1 base and J lost 5; bases outside the gene matches: 7. There are 15 residues in the CDR3. The CDR3 DNA sequence: TGTGCCAGCAGCTTAATGACAGGGCTGTACGAGACCCAGTACTTC. This encodes CASSLMTGLYETQYF.

This sequence joins TRBV7-9 and TRBJ2-7; TRBD2 matches at 11 bases. This CDR3 has 15 residues. J lost 1 base, V lost 4 bases, and 3 bases had no gene match. CDR1 and CDR2 (germline): SEHNR, FQNEAQ (reference sequence). As DNA, the CDR3 is TGTGCCAGCAGCTCACTAGCGGGAGTGTCCTACGAGCAGTACTTC. It encodes CASSSLAGVSYEQYF.

This clone was found once. This chain links TRBV24-1 with TRBJ2-3, with 7 bases lining up with TRBD1. V lost 4 bases, J lost 5 bases, and 8 bases stayed unmatched. Germline CDR1 reads KGHDR; CDR2 reads SFDVKD. There are 15 residues in the CDR3. CDR3 loop: CATSDPGQVGDTQYF. The DNA of the CDR3 is TGTGCCACCAGTGACCCCGGACAGGTAGGAGATACGCAGTATTTT.